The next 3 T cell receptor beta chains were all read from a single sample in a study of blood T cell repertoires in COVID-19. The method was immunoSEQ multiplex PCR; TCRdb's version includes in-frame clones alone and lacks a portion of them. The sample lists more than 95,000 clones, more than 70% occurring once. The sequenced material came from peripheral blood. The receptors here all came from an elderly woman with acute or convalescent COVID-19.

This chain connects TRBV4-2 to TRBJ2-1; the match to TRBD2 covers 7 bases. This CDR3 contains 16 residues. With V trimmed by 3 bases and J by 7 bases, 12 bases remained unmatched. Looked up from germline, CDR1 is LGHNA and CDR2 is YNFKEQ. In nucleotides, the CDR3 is TGTGCCAGCAGCCAGGGGGTCGGGGGGAAGTTGAATGAGCAGTTCTTC. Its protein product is CASSQGVGGKLNEQFF.

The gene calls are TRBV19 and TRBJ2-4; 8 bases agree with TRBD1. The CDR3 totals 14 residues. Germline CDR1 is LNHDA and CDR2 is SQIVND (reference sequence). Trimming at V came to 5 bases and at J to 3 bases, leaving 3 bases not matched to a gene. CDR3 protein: CASSAQGDKNIQYF. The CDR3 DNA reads TGTGCCAGTAGTGCACAGGGGGACAAAAACATTCAGTACTTC.

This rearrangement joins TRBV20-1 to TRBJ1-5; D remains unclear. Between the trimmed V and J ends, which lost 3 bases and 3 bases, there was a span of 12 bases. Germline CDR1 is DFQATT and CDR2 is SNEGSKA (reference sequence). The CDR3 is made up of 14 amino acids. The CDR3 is CSASFGQFNQPQHF. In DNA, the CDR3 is TGCAGTGCTAGTTTTGGGCAGTTCAATCAGCCCCAGCATTTT.